This TCR beta chain emerged from a study of T cell responses to AZD1222 COVID-19 vaccine. Clones were read by immunoSEQ multiplex PCR, and TCRdb kept only the in-frame ones, dropping some. Of 120,000 to 150,000 clones detected, about 90% appear once; the ten largest clones hold 4% to 6%. Study results and limitations: Mostly white British, mostly female donors; authors suggested clonal diversity may be underestimated. Seropositive status at baseline applied to only 6 or 7 AZD1222 recipients.

This CDR3 has 16 residues. V lost 4 bases to trimming and J lost 4 bases, with 20 bases between them. CDR1 and CDR2 from the germline V gene are SGDLS and YYNGEE. This clone was seen just once. Its target is unknown. This sample comprised peripheral blood, obtained on day 0 of AZD1222 vaccination. The chain recombines TRBV9 with TRBJ2-5; TRBD1 might be the D (6 bases). The source is an adult in good health. The CDR3 region is CASSHLAQGLGETQYF. The DNA of the CDR3 is TGTGCCAGCAGCCACCTTGCGCAGGGGCTGGGAGAGACCCAGTACTTC.